The 20 T cell receptor beta chains reported below all come from one sample, sequenced in a study of patients and donors after allogeneic stem cell transplantation (TCRdb year 2020). Library method: RT-PCR. Sequenced using a NextSeq 550. Using fastp at Q25 and MiXCR, TCRdb reprocessed the public reads and kept productive beta chains. Entries that share a CDR3 protein sequence are merged under the most common genes and DNA. Recorded for this sample are 150,000 to 200,000 distinct CDR3 sequences; about 29% of them occurred a single time. Of the sample, approximately 3% falls within the top ten clones. Material for sequencing was blood, either unsorted or a sorted T cell fraction (not recorded which). These receptors all come from a human donor who was either an allogeneic HSCT recipient or a stem cell or donor lymphocyte infusion donor (not recorded which). It is not recorded whose cells these are; they may come from a transplant donor.

The rearrangement links TRBV4-2 to TRBJ2-1; 13 bases are shared with TRBD2. This CDR3 region has 16 residues. CDR1 and CDR2 from the germline V gene are LGHNA and YNFKEQ. Germline trimming cut 1 base from V and 5 bases from J; bases unmatched to any gene: 2. The DNA for the CDR3 is TGTGCCAGCAGCCAAGCGGGACTAGCGGGAAACAATGAGCAGTTCTTC. Translation: CASSQAGLAGNNEQFF.

This chain uses TRBV29-1 with TRBJ2-1, with D maybe TRBD1 (5 bases). Looked up from germline, CDR1 is SQVTM and CDR2 is ANQGSEA. The V gene lost 6 bases and the J gene lost 5 bases, with 23 bases spanning the gap. The CDR3 spans 16 residues. The CDR3 reads CSVGRAYRLSHNEQFF. DNA for the CDR3: TGCAGCGTGGGAAGAGCCTACAGGCTATCCCACAATGAGCAGTTCTTC.

The CDR3 reads CASSVAQGVWSYGANVLTF. CDR3 DNA: TGTGCCAGCAGCGTAGCACAGGGGGTATGGAGTTATGGGGCCAACGTCCTGACTTTC. The V call is TRBV9, the J call TRBJ2-6, with 8 bases matching TRBD1. The trim removed 0 bases at V and 3 bases at J, leaving 11 bases unmatched. The CDR3 covers 19 residues. Germline assignment: CDR1 SGDLS and CDR2 YYNGEE.

This clonotype was found a few times. This chain uses TRBV25-1 with TRBJ1-3; D gene uncertain. From germline, CDR1 is MGHDK and CDR2 SYGVNS. The CDR3 runs 13 residues. The V gene lost 7 bases and the J gene lost 0 bases, with 7 bases spanning the gap. The CDR3 DNA is TGTGCCAGCACGGAGTTCTCTGGAAACACCATATATTTT. It codes for CASTEFSGNTIYF.

This clonotype was found many times. J is TRBJ1-5 and V is TRBV12-3 or TRBV12-4; D gene unclear. The CDR3 totals 13 residues. The V gene lost 4 bases and the J gene lost 7 bases, with 11 bases spanning the gap. The CDR3 reads CASSSLPTQPQHF. CDR3 DNA: TGTGCCAGCAGTTCCCTCCCTACCCAGCCCCAGCATTTT.

This clonotype turned up a few times. The V and J genes are TRBV19 and TRBJ1-5; 10 bases match TRBD1. After removal of 4 bases from V and 6 bases from J, the junction contained 6 bases not matched to a gene. The germline CDR1 and CDR2 sequences are LNHDA and SQIVND (reference sequence). This CDR3 spans 15 amino acids. The DNA for the CDR3 is TGTGCCAGTAGTAATGGACAGGGGGTGAGTCAGCCCCAGCATTTT. It yields the protein CASSNGQGVSQPQHF.

This clonotype occurred a few times. V and J are TRBV27 and TRBJ2-5; a possible D gene is TRBD1 (6 bases). Trimming removed 6 bases at V and 2 bases at J, with 13 bases between. In germline, CDR1 is MNHEY, CDR2 SMNVEV (reference sequence). The CDR3 has 14 amino acids. CDR3 amino acids: CASSPDRPQETQYF. CDR3 bases: TGTGCCAGCAGCCCAGACAGGCCGCAAGAGACCCAGTACTTC.

The chain is built from TRBV2 and TRBJ2-2; 8 bases line up with TRBD2. Germline V gene lookup returns CDR1 SNHLY and CDR2 FYNNEI. J was trimmed by 4 bases and V by 4 bases; bases with no gene match: 5. The CDR3 length is 15 residues. CDR3 sequence: CASSGAGVGTGELFF. DNA for the CDR3: TGTGCCAGCAGTGGAGCGGGAGTGGGCACCGGGGAGCTGTTTTTT. The full variable domain, rest sourced from reference TRBV2 and TRBJ2-2, is EPEVTQTPSHQVTQMGQEVILRCVPISNHLYFYWYRQILGQKVEFLVSFYNNEISEKSEIFDDQFSVERPDGSNFTLKIRSTKLEDSAMYFCASSGAGVGTGELFFGEGSRLTVL.

The gene calls are TRBV24-1 and TRBJ2-1; D is possibly TRBD2 (6 bases). The CDR3 covers 14 residues. Trimming left V 2 bases short and J 5 bases short, with 9 bases between. Germline assignment: CDR1 KGHDR and CDR2 SFDVKD. DNA for the CDR3: TGTGCCACCAGTGATTGGGGAGGTAACAATGAGCAGTTCTTC. Encoded protein: CATSDWGGNNEQFF.

In this sample, this clonotype turned up a few times. The chain uses TRBV7-2 and TRBJ2-4, with D possibly being TRBD1 (6 bases). The CDR3 runs to 14 residues. Looked up from germline, CDR1 is SGHTA and CDR2 is FQGNSA. Trimming shortened V by 1 base and J by 6 bases, and 10 bases separated the two germline ends. CDR3 coding DNA: TGTGCCAGCAGCTTAGTCGGCAGGGGAAACATTCAGTACTTC. As protein: CASSLVGRGNIQYF.

This clonotype was seen many times. The rearrangement joins TRBV11-1 to TRBJ1-2; 7 bases agree with TRBD1. CDR1 and CDR2 from the germline V gene are SGHAT and FQDESV (reference sequence). The length of the CDR3 is 14 residues. V was clipped by 3 bases and J by 3 bases; unmatched bases: 4. CDR3 DNA: TGTGCCAGCAGCTTCCAGGGGGTCGACTATGGCTACACCTTC. Its protein product is CASSFQGVDYGYTF.

This clonotype was seen only a few times. V gene TRBV12-3 or TRBV12-4 combines with J gene TRBJ2-1, with D perhaps TRBD2 (7 bases). V lost 5 bases and J lost 9, with 17 bases in between. The CDR3 loop spans 14 amino acids. The CDR3 here is CASSGGGPLSEQFF. In DNA, the CDR3 is TGTGCCAGCAGTGGCGGGGGCCCCCTTAGTGAGCAGTTCTTC.

This clonotype was detected a few times. This chain connects TRBV10-3 to TRBJ1-2; D is uncertain. V shed 2 bases and J shed 4 bases, with 11 bases lying between them. This CDR3 contains 14 residues. CDR1 and CDR2 from the germline V gene are ENHRY and SYGVKD. CDR3 in amino acids: CAISEDLLGYGYTF. In DNA, the CDR3 is TGTGCCATCAGTGAGGACCTTCTCGGCTATGGCTACACCTTC.

There are a few counts of this clonotype. V usage is TRBV6-5 and J usage is TRBJ1-6; D not certain. Trimming removed 6 bases at V and 6 bases at J, with 15 bases between. This CDR3 comprises 15 residues. Germline CDR1 reads MNHEY; CDR2 reads SVGAGI. As DNA, the CDR3 is TGTGCCAGCAGCCTCTTCTTCGTGGTTAATTCACCCCTCCACTTT. This translates into CASSLFFVVNSPLHF.

This clonotype came up a few times. The J gene is TRBJ1-2, the V gene TRBV24-1, with 7 bases that match TRBD1. The CDR3 consists of 13 residues. Germline V gives CDR1 KGHDR, CDR2 SFDVKD. V shed 7 bases and J 4 bases; nucleotides not matched to a gene: 5. CDR3 protein: CATSGTGVYGYTF. The CDR3 bases are TGTGCCACCAGCGGTACAGGGGTCTATGGCTACACCTTC.

In its sample, this clonotype was seen a few times. The rearrangement uses TRBV10-3 and TRBJ2-1, with 10 positions matching TRBD1. The V gene end was trimmed by 4 bases and the J gene end by 5 bases; junction bases not matched to a gene: 2. Germline CDR1 reads ENHRY; CDR2 reads SYGVKD. CDR3 length equals 14 residues. The CDR3 reads CAISVTGGHNEQFF. Written as DNA, the CDR3 is TGTGCCATCAGTGTGACAGGGGGCCACAATGAGCAGTTCTTC.

This clonotype turned up a few times. This chain uses TRBV29-1 with TRBJ2-1; D is unclear. The V end lost 4 bases, the J end lost 7 bases, and 20 bases lay between the germline ends. Germline CDR1 and CDR2: SQVTM and ANQGSEA. The CDR3 is made up of 15 amino acids. The CDR3 DNA reads as TGCAGCGTTGCACACCCTGGCCGGGCCCCAAATGAGCAGTTCTTC. Amino acid sequence: CSVAHPGRAPNEQFF.

The V call is TRBV7-2, the J call TRBJ2-3, with 10 bases that match TRBD2. The CDR3 extends over 17 amino acids. Germline assignment: CDR1 SGHTA and CDR2 FQGNSA. Trimming took 5 bases from V and 4 from J; bases not matched to a gene: 12. The CDR3 DNA follows: TGTGCCAGCAGCCAAGACGGAGCGGGAGGGCCCCCAGATACGCAGTATTTT. As protein: CASSQDGAGGPPDTQYF.

This clonotype showed up just a few times. This rearrangement joins TRBV5-1 to TRBJ2-2; no firm D call. The CDR3 length is 11 residues. Trimming took off 5 bases at V and 7 bases at J, with 6 bases between the two ends. CDR1 is SGHRS, CDR2 YFSETQ, per germline. The CDR3 here is CASRSDGELFF. The CDR3 DNA reads as TGCGCCAGCAGGTCCGACGGGGAGCTGTTTTTT.

This clonotype was detected a few times. The chain combines TRBV21-1 with TRBJ2-7; TRBD2, as called in the table, went unchecked against the DNA. TRBV21-1 is termed a pseudogene. The CDR3 is made up of 15 amino acids. CDR3 DNA sequence: TGTGCCAGCAGCAAAGAGAAGGGACTCCACTACGAGCAGTACTTC. This encodes CASSKEKGLHYEQYF.